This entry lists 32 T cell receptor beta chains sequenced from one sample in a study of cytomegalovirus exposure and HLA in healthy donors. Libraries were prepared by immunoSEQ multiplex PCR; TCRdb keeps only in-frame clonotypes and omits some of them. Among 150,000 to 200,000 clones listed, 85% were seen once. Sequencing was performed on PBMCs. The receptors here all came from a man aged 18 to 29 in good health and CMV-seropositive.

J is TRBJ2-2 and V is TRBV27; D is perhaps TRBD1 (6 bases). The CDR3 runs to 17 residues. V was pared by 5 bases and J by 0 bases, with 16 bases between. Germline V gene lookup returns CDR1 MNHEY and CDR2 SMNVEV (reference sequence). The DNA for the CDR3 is TGTGCCAGCAGTCCTCTCCGGACAGTTTCGAACACCGGGGAGCTGTTTTTT. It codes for CASSPLRTVSNTGELFF.

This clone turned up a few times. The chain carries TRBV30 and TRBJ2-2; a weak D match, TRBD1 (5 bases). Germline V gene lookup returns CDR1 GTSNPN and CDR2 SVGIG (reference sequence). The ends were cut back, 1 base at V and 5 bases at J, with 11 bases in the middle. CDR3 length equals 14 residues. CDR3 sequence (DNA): TGTGCCTGGAGTGGTAGGGGCTGGACCGGGGAGCTGTTTTTT. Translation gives CAWSGRGWTGELFF.

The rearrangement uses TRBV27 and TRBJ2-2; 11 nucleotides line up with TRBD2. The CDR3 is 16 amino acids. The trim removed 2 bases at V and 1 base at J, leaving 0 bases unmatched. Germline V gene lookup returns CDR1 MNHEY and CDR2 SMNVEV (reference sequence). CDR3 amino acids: CASSLLAGGNTGELFF. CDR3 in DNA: TGTGCCAGCAGTTTACTAGCGGGGGGGAACACCGGGGAGCTGTTTTTT.

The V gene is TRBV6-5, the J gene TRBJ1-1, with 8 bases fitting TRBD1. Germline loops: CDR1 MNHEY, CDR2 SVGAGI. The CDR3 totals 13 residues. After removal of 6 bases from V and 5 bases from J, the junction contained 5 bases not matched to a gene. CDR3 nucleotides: TGTGCCAGCAGCCGAACAGGGGGAACTGAAGCTTTCTTT. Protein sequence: CASSRTGGTEAFF.

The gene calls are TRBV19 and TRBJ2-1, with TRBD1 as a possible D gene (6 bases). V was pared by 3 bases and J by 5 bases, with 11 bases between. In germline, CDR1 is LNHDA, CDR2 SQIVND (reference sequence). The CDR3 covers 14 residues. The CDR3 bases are TGTGCCAGTAGTATGAGCAGGGGTAACAATGAGCAGTTCTTC. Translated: CASSMSRGNNEQFF.

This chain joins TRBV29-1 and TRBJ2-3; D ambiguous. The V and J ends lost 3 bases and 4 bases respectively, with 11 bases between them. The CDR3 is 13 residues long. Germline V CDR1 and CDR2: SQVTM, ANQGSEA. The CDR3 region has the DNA TGCAGCGTTGATGGGCAGCTCCCAGATACGCAGTATTTT. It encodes CSVDGQLPDTQYF.

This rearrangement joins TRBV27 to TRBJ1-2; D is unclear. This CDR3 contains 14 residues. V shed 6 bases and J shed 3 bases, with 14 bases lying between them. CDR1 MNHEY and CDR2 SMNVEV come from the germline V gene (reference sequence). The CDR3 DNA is TGTGCCAGCAGATATGTTCGGGGAGACTATGGCTACACCTTC. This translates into CASRYVRGDYGYTF.

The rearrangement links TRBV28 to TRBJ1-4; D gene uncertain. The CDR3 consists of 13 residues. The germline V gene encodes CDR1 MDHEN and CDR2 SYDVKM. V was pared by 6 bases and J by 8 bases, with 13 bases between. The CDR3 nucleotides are TGTGCCAGCAGCTCCCGGAGTGGAGAAAAACTGTTTTTT. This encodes CASSSRSGEKLFF.

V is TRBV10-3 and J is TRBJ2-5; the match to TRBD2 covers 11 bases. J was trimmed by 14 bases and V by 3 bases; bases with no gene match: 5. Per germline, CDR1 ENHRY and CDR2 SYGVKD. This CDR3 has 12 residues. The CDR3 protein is CAISDPLAGGYF. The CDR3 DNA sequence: TGTGCCATCAGTGACCCTCTAGCGGGGGGATACTTC.

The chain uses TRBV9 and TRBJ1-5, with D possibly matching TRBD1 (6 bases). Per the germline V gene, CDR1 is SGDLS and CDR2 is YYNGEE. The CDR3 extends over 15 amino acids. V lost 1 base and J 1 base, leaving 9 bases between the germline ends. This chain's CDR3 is CASSVTGQSNQPQHF. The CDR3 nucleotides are TGTGCCAGCAGCGTAACAGGGCAGAGCAATCAGCCCCAGCATTTT.

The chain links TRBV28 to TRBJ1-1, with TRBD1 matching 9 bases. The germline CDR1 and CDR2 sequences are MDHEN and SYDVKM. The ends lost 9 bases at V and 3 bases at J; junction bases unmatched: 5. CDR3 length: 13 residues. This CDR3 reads CASAGTGYTEAFF. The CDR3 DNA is TGTGCCAGTGCCGGGACAGGGTACACTGAAGCTTTCTTT. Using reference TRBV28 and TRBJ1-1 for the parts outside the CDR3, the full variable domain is DVKVTQSSRYLVKRTGEKVFLECVQDMDHENMFWYRQDPGLGLRLIYFSYDVKMKEKGDIPEGYSVSREKKERFSLILESASTNQTSMYLCASAGTGYTEAFFGQGTRLTVV.

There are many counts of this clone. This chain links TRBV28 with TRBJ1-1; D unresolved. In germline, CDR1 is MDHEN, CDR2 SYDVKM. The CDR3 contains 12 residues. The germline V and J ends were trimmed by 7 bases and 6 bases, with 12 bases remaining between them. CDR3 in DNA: TGTGCCAGCAAAGGTGAGGAAGCTGAAGCTTTCTTT. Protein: CASKGEEAEAFF.

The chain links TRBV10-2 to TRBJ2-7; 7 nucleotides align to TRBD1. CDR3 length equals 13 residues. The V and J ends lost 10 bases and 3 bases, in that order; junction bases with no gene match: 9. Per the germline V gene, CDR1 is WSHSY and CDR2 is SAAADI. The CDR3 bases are TGCGCCACCAGACAGGGTCAAAGCTACGAGCAGTACTTC. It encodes CATRQGQSYEQYF.

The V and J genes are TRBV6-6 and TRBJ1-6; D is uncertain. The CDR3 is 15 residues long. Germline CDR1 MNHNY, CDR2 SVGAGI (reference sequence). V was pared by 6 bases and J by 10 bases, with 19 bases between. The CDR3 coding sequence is TGTGCCAGCAGCGACACCAAGGCCGGAAAATCACCCCTCCACTTT. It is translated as CASSDTKAGKSPLHF.

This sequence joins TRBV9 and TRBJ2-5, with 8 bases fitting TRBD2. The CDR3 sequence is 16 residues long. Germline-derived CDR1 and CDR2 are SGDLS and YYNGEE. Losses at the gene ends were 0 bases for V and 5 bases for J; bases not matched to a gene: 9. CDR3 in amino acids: CASSVEDGGGWETQYF. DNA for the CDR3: TGTGCCAGCAGCGTAGAAGACGGGGGGGGTTGGGAGACCCAGTACTTC.

The CDR3 protein is CASSLAQFLRVSNRTDTQYF. The CDR3 nucleotides are TGCGCCAGCAGCTTGGCCCAGTTTTTGAGAGTTAGCAATCGAACAGATACGCAGTATTTT. The chain is built from TRBV5-1 and TRBJ2-3; D is unclear. The CDR3 is 20 amino acids. Germline V lookup: CDR1 SGHRS, CDR2 YFSETQ. Trimming pared 0 bases from V and 3 bases from J, leaving 26 bases between.

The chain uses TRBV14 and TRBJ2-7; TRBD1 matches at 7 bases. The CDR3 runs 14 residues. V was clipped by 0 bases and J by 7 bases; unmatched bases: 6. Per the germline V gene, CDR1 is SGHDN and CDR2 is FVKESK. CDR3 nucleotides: TGTGCCAGCAGCCAAGAAACAGGGGCTCGGGAGCAGTACTTC. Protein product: CASSQETGAREQYF.

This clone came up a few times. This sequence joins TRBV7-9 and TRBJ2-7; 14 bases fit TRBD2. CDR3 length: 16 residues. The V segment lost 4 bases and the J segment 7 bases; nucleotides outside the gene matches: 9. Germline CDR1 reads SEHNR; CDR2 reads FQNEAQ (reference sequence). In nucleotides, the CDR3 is TGTGCCAGCAGCTCGGGACTAGCGGGAGATCTCGGAGAGCAGTACTTC. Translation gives CASSSGLAGDLGEQYF.

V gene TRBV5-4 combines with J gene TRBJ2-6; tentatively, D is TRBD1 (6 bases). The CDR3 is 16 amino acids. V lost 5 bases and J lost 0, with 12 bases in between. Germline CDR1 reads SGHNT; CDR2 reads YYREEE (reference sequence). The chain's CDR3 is CASRLEQGSGANVLTF. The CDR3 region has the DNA TGTGCCAGCAGGCTCGAACAGGGCTCTGGGGCCAACGTCCTGACTTTC. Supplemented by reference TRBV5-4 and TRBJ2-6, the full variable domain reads ETGVTQSPTHLIKTRGQQVTLRCSSQSGHNTVSWYQQALGQGPQFIFQYYREEENGRGNFPPRFSGLQFPNYSSELNVNALELDDSALYLCASRLEQGSGANVLTFGAGSRLTVL.

The CDR3 reads CASSLGSGREEYTGELFF. The CDR3 DNA is TGTGCCAGCAGCTTAGGTAGCGGGAGAGAAGAATACACCGGGGAGCTGTTTTTT. The rearrangement links TRBV7-9 to TRBJ2-2; 9 bases match TRBD2. The CDR3 spans 18 residues. With V trimmed by 1 base and J by 3 bases, 9 bases remained unmatched. From germline, CDR1 is SEHNR and CDR2 FQNEAQ (reference sequence).

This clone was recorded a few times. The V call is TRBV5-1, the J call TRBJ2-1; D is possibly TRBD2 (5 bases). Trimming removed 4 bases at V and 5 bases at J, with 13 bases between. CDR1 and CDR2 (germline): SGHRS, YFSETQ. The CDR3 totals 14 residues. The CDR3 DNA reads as TGCGCCAGCAGCGCACAGACTACGCACAATGAGCAGTTCTTC. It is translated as CASSAQTTHNEQFF.

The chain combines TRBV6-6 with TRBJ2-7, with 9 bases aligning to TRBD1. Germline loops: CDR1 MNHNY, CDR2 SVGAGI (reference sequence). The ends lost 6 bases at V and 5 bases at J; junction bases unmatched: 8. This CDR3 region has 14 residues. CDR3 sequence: CASRKGQGQHEQYF. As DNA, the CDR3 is TGTGCCAGCAGGAAAGGACAGGGGCAGCACGAGCAGTACTTC.

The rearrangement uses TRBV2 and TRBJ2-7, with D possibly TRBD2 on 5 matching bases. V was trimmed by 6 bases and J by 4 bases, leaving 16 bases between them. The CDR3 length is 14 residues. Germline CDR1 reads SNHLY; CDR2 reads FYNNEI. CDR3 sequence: CASSPRLGEYEQYF. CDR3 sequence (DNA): TGTGCCAGCAGCCCCCGACTCGGGGAATACGAGCAGTACTTC.

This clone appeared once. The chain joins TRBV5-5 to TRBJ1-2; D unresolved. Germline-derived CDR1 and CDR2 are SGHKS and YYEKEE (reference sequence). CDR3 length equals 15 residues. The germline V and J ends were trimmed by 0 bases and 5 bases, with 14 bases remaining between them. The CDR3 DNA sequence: TGTGCCAGCAGCTTGGAACTAAACGAGGGATATGGCTACACCTTC. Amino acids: CASSLELNEGYGYTF.

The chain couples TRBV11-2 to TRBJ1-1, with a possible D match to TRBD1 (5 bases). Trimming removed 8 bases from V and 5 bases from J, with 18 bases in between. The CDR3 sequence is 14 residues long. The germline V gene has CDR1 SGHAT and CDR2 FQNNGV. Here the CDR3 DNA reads TGTGCCAGCGGACATTTGGCGAGTGGGACTGAAGCTTTCTTT. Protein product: CASGHLASGTEAFF. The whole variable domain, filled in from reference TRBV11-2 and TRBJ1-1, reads EAGVAQSPRYKIIEKRQSVAFWCNPISGHATLYWYQQILGQGPKLLIQFQNNGVVDDSQLPKDRFSAERLKGVDSTLKIQPAKLEDSAVYLCASGHLASGTEAFFGQGTRLTVV.

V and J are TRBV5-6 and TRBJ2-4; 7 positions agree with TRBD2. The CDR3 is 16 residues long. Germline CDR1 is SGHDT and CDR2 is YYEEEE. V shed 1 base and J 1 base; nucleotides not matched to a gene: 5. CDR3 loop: CASSLSRRGAKNIQYF. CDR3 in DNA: TGTGCCAGCAGCTTGTCCAGGCGGGGGGCCAAAAACATTCAGTACTTC.

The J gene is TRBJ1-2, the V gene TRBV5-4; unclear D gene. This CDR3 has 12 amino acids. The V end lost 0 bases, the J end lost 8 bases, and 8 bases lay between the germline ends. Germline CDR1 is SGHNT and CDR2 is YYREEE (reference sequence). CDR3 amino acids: CASSLGGEGYTF. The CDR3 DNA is TGTGCCAGCAGCTTGGGAGGAGAAGGCTACACCTTC.

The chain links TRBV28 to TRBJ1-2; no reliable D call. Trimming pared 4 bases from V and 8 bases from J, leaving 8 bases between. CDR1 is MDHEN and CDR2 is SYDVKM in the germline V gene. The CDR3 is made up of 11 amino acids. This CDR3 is CASSSKRGYTF. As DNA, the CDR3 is TGTGCCAGCAGTTCAAAACGGGGCTACACCTTC.

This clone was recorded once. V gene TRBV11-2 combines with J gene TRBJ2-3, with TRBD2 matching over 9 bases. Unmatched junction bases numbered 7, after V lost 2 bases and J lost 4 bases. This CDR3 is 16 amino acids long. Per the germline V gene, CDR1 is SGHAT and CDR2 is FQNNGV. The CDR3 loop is CASSLTAGGSPDTQYF. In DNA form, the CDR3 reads TGTGCCAGCAGCTTAACAGCGGGAGGATCCCCAGATACGCAGTATTTT. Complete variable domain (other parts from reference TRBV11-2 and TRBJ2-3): EAGVAQSPRYKIIEKRQSVAFWCNPISGHATLYWYQQILGQGPKLLIQFQNNGVVDDSQLPKDRFSAERLKGVDSTLKIQPAKLEDSAVYLCASSLTAGGSPDTQYFGPGTRLTVL.

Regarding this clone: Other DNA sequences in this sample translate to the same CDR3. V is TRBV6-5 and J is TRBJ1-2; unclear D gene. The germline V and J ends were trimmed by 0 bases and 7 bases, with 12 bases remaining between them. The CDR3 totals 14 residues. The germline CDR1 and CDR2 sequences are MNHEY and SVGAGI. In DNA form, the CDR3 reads TGTGCCAGCAGTTACTCGGGTCAGGCCGGTGGCTACACCTTC. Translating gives CASSYSGQAGGYTF.

CDR3 sequence: CASSDLAGGVEQYF. The CDR3 region has the DNA TGTGCCAGCAGTGATCTAGCGGGGGGGGTCGAGCAGTACTTC. This sequence joins TRBV6-1 and TRBJ2-7, with 12 bases fitting TRBD2. The V gene end was trimmed by 3 bases and the J gene end by 6 bases; junction bases not matched to a gene: 3. CDR1 and CDR2 from the germline V gene are MNHNS and SASEGT. This CDR3 comprises 14 residues.

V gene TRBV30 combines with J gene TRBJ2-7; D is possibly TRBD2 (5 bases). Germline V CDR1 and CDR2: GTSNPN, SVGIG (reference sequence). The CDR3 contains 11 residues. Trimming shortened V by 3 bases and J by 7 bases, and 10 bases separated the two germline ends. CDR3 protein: CAWRDGKEQYF. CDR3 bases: TGTGCCTGGAGGGACGGGAAGGAGCAGTACTTC.